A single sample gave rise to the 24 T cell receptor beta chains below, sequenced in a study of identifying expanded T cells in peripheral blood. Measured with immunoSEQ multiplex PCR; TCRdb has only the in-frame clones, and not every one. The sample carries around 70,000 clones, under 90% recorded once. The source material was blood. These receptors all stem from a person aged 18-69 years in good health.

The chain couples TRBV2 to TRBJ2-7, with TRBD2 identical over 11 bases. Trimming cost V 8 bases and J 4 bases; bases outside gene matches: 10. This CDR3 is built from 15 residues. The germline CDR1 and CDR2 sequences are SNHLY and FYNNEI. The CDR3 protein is CASRPGLAGEYEQYF. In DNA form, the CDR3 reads TGTGCCAGCCGACCAGGACTAGCGGGTGAATACGAGCAGTACTTC.

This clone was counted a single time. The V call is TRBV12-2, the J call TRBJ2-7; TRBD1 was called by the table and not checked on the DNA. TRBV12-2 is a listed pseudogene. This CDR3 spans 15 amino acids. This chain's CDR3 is CASRQGRRATYEQYF. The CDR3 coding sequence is TGTGCAAGTCGCCAGGGGCGGCGGGCCACCTACGAGCAGTACTTC.

CDR3 sequence reads: CASSISTTNTGELFF. In DNA form, the CDR3 reads TGTGCCAGTAGTATATCTACGACGAACACCGGGGAGCTGTTTTTT. The chain employs TRBV19 and TRBJ2-2; D unresolved. Germline CDR1 is LNHDA and CDR2 is SQIVND (reference sequence). This CDR3 is 15 amino acids long. The V gene lost 2 bases and the J gene lost 0 bases, with 7 bases spanning the gap.

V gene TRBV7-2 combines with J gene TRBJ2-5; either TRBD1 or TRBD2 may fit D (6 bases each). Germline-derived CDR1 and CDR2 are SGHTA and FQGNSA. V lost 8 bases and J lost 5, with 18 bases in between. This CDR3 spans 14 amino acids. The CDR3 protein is CASAAGGGQETQYF. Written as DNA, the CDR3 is TGTGCCAGCGCAGCGGGTGGGGGCCAGGAGACCCAGTACTTC.

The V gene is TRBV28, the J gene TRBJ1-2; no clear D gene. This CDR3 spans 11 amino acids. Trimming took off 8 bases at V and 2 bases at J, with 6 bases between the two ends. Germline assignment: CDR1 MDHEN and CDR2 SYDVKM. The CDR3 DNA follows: TGTGCCAGCTTTTACAACTATGGCTACACCTTC. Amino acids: CASFYNYGYTF.

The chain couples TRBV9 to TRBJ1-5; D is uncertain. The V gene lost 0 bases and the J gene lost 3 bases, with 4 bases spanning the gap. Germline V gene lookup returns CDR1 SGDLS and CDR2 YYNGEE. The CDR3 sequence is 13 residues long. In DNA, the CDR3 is TGTGCCAGCAGCGTAGACCTCAATCAGCCCCAGCATTTT. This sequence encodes CASSVDLNQPQHF.

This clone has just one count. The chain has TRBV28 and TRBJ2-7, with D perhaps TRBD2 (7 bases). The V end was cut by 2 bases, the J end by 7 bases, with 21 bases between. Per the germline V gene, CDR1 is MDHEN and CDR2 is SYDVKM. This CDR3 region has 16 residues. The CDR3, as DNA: TGTGCCAGCAGTTTAGGGGGGGCAAGTTTTGCTTTTGAGCAGTACTTC. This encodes CASSLGGASFAFEQYF.

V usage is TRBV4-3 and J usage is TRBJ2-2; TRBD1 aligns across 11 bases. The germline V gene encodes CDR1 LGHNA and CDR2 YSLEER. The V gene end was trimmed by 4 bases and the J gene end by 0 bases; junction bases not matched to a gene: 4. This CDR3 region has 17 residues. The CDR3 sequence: CASSPEGQGANTGELFF. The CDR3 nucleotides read TGCGCCAGCAGCCCGGAGGGACAGGGGGCGAACACCGGGGAGCTGTTTTTT.

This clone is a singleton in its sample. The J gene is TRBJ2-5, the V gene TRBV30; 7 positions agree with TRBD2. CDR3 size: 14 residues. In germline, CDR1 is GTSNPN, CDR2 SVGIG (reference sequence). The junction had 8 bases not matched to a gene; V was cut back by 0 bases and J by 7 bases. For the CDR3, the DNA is TGTGCCTGGAGTGTACGGGGAGGGGCCGGGACCCAGTACTTC. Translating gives CAWSVRGGAGTQYF. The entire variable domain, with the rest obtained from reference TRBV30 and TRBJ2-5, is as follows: SQTIHQWPATLVQPVGSPLSLECTVEGTSNPNLYWYRQAAGRGLQLLFYSVGIGQISSEVPQNLSASRPQDRQFILSSKKLLLSDSGFYLCAWSVRGGAGTQYFGPGTRLLVL.

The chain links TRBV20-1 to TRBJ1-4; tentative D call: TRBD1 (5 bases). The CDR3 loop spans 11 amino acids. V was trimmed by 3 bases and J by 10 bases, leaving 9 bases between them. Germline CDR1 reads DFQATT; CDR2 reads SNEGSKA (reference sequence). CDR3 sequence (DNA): TGCAGTGCTAGTTTCCAGGGAAAACTGTTTTTT. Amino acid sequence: CSASFQGKLFF.

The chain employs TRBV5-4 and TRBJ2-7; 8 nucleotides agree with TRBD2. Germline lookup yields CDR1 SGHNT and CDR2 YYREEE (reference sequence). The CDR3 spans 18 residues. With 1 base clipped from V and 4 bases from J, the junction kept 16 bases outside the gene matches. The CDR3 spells CASSLSGRVAGGRYEQYF. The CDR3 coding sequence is TGTGCCAGCAGCTTGAGTGGTCGTGTTGCGGGAGGCCGGTACGAGCAGTACTTC.

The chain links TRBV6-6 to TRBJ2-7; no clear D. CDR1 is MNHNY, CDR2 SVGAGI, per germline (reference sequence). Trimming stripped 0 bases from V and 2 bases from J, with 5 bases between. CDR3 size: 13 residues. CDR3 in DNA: TGTGCCAGCAGTTACTCGGGCCCCTACGAGCAGTACTTC. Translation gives CASSYSGPYEQYF.

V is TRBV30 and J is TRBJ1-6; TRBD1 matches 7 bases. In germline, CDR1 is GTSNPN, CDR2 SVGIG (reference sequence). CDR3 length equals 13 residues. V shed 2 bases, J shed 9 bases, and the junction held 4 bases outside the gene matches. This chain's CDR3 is CAWSLGGLSPLHF. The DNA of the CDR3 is TGTGCCTGGAGTCTAGGGGGCCTTTCACCCCTCCACTTT.

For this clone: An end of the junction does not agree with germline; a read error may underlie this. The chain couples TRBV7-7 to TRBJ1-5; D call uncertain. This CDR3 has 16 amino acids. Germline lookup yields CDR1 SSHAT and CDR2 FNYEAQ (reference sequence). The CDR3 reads CASSLYRGEVNQPQHF. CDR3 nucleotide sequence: TGTGCTAGCAGCTTATACCGCGGAGAAGTGAATCAGCCCCAGCATTTT. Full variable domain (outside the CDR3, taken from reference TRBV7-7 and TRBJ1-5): GAGVSQSPRYKVTKRGQDVTLRCDPISSHATLYWYQQALGQGPEFLTYFNYEAQPDKSGLPSDRFSAERPEGSISTLTIQRTEQRDSAMYRCASSLYRGEVNQPQHFGDGTRLSIL.

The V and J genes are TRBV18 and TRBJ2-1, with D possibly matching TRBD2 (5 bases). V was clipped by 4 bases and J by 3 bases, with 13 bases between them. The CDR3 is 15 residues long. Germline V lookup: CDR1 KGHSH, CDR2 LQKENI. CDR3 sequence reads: CASSLQTTGYNEQFF. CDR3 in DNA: TGTGCCAGCTCACTTCAGACTACGGGCTACAATGAGCAGTTCTTC.

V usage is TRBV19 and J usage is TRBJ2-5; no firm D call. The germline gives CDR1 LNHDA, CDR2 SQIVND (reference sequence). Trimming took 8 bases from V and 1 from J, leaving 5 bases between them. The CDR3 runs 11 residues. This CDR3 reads CASGFQETQYF. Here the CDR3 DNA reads TGTGCCAGTGGGTTCCAAGAGACCCAGTACTTC.

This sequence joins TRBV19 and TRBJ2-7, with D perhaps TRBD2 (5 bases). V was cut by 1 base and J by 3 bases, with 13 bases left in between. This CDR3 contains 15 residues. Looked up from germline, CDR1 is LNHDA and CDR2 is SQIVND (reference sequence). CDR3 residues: CASSIGRPGFYEQYF. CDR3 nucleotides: TGTGCCAGTAGTATAGGTCGTCCGGGGTTCTACGAGCAGTACTTC.

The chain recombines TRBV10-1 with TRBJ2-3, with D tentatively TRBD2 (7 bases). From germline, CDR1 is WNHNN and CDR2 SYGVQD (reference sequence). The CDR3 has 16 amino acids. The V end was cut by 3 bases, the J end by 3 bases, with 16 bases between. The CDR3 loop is CASSDVRRGGTDTQYF. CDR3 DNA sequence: TGCGCCAGCAGTGATGTACGCAGGGGAGGGACAGATACGCAGTATTTT.

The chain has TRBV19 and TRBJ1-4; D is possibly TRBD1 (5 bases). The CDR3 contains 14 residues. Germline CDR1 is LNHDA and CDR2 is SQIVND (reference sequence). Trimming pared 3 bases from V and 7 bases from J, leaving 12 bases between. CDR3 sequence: CASSMRGVSEKLFF. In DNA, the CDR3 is TGTGCCAGTAGTATGAGGGGAGTTAGTGAAAAACTGTTTTTT.

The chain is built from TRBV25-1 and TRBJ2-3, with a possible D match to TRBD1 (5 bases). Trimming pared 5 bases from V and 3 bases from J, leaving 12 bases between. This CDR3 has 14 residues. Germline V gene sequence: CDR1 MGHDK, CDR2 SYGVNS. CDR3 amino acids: CASSIRVITDTQYF. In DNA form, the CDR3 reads TGTGCCAGCAGTATCAGGGTAATAACAGATACGCAGTATTTT.

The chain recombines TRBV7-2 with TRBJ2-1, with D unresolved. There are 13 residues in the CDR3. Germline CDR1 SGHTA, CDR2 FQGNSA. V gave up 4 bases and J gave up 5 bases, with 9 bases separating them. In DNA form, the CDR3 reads TGTGCCAGCAGCTGGGCGATGGACAATGAGCAGTTCTTC. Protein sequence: CASSWAMDNEQFF.

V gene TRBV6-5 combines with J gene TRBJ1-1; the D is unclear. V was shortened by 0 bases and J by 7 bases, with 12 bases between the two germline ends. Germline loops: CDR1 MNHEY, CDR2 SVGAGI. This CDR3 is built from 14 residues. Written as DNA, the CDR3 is TGTGCCAGCAGTTACTCGAGACCTATCGATGAAGCTTTCTTT. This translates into CASSYSRPIDEAFF.

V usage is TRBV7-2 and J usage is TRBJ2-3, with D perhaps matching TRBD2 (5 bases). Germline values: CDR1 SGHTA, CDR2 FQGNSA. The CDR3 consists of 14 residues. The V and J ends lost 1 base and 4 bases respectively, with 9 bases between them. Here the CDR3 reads CASSLEPGADTQYF. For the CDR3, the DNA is TGTGCCAGCAGCTTAGAACCCGGGGCAGATACGCAGTATTTT.

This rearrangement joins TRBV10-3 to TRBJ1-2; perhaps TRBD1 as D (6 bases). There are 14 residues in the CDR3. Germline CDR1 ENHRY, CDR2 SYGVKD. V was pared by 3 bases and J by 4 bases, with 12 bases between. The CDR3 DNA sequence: TGTGCCATCAGTGACCAGGGGCGCACCTATGGCTACACCTTC. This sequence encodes CAISDQGRTYGYTF.